These 25 T cell receptor beta chains were sequenced from one sample in a study of blood T cell repertoires in COVID-19. The assay was immunoSEQ multiplex PCR, and TCRdb's table has in-frame clones only and misses some. Of under 250,000 clones listed, approximately 90% are singletons. Sequences were obtained from peripheral blood. The receptors were gathered from a man in his thirties or forties with acute or convalescent COVID-19.

The chain links TRBV6-5 to TRBJ2-1; D may be TRBD2 (5 bases). CDR3 length equals 14 residues. Germline V gene data show CDR1 as MNHEY and CDR2 as SVGAGI. Trimming took 6 bases from V and 0 from J, leaving 9 bases between them. The DNA of the CDR3 is TGTGCCAGCAGAATAGCGAGCTCCTACAATGAGCAGTTCTTC. Amino acid sequence: CASRIASSYNEQFF.

The chain combines TRBV11-3 with TRBJ2-7, with TRBD1 identical over 9 bases. The CDR3 has 15 amino acids. Germline assignment: CDR1 SGHNT and CDR2 YENEEA. The ends lost 2 bases at V and 3 bases at J; junction bases unmatched: 5. CDR3 sequence: CASSLTGTGFYEQYF. Written as DNA, the CDR3 is TGTGCCAGCAGCTTAACAGGGACAGGGTTCTACGAGCAGTACTTC.

V gene TRBV15 combines with J gene TRBJ1-5; 8 positions agree with TRBD1. V lost 2 bases, J lost 8 bases, and 5 bases stayed unmatched. CDR1 is LNHNV and CDR2 is YYDKDF in the germline V gene (reference sequence). CDR3 length: 14 residues. The CDR3 here is CATSRKLQGEPQHF. In DNA, the CDR3 is TGTGCCACCAGCAGAAAATTACAGGGGGAGCCCCAGCATTTT.

The genes are TRBV20-1 and TRBJ2-4; 13 nucleotides align to TRBD2. Germline values: CDR1 DFQATT, CDR2 SNEGSKA (reference sequence). J lost 1 base, V lost 3 bases, and 6 bases had no gene match. The length of the CDR3 is 17 residues. The CDR3 nucleotides read TGCAGTGCTAGTAGGGGACTAGCGGGACTCGCCAAAAACATTCAGTACTTC. The encoded protein is CSASRGLAGLAKNIQYF.

Only one count was recorded for this clone. The gene calls are TRBV5-1 and TRBJ2-2; 7 bases are shared with TRBD2. CDR3 length: 14 residues. Germline V gene lookup returns CDR1 SGHRS and CDR2 YFSETQ. V gave up 5 bases and J gave up 6 bases; unmatched junction bases: 7. The CDR3 nucleotides read TGCGCCAGCAGTAAGCGGGAAGGCCCCGGGGAGCTGTTTTTT. Translation: CASSKREGPGELFF.

The chain's CDR3 is CASSPLRDSNSWGYTF. DNA of the CDR3: TGCGCCAGCAGCCCCCTCCGGGACTCCAATTCGTGGGGCTACACCTTC. V is TRBV5-1 and J is TRBJ1-2, with TRBD1 as a possible D gene (5 bases). The length of the CDR3 is 16 residues. V dropped 4 bases and J dropped 8 bases, with 24 bases sitting between them. Germline V CDR1 and CDR2: SGHRS, YFSETQ. The full variable domain, in which reference TRBV5-1 and TRBJ1-2 provide the parts outside the CDR3, is KAGVTQTPRYLIKTRGQQVTLSCSPISGHRSVSWYQQTPGQGLQFLFEYFSETQRNKGNFPGRFSGRQFSNSRSEMNVSTLELGDSALYLCASSPLRDSNSWGYTFGSGTRLTVV.

In DNA form, the CDR3 reads TGTGCCAGCAGCTCCAGGGGGACGGTAAACTATGGCTACACCTTC. Amino acids: CASSSRGTVNYGYTF. The rearrangement uses TRBV7-2 and TRBJ1-2, with TRBD1 identical over 7 bases. V shed 4 bases and J 2 bases; nucleotides not matched to a gene: 7. From germline, CDR1 is SGHTA and CDR2 FQGNSA. CDR3 length: 15 amino acids.

J is TRBJ2-3 and V is TRBV29-1; 12 bases fit TRBD1. Germline loops: CDR1 SQVTM, CDR2 ANQGSEA. The CDR3 consists of 14 residues. J lost 4 bases, V lost 8 bases, and 7 bases had no gene match. The CDR3 DNA sequence: TGCAGCACCATTAGGGACAGGGGGCCAGATACGCAGTATTTT. Amino acids: CSTIRDRGPDTQYF.

The chain recombines TRBV18 with TRBJ2-7; 10 bases line up with TRBD2. CDR3 length: 14 residues. Losses at the gene ends were 5 bases for V and 1 base for J; bases not matched to a gene: 2. Germline V gene lookup returns CDR1 KGHSH and CDR2 LQKENI. This CDR3 is CASSVAGGSYEQYF. The CDR3 region has the DNA TGTGCCAGCTCAGTAGCGGGAGGTTCCTACGAGCAGTACTTC.

This clone was recorded only once. The chain links TRBV10-3 to TRBJ1-3, with D possibly TRBD1 on 5 matching bases. Trimming left V 6 bases short and J 0 bases short, with 15 bases between. The CDR3 loop spans 16 amino acids. Germline loops: CDR1 ENHRY, CDR2 SYGVKD. CDR3 in amino acids: CAISPRERDSGNTIYF. The CDR3 nucleotides read TGTGCCATCAGCCCCAGGGAAAGGGACTCTGGAAACACCATATATTTT.

The chain employs TRBV7-2 and TRBJ2-5; a possible D gene is TRBD2 (5 bases). Per the germline V gene, CDR1 is SGHTA and CDR2 is FQGNSA. V dropped 5 bases and J dropped 4 bases, with 11 bases sitting between them. The CDR3 contains 13 residues. CDR3 region: CASSQDFGETQYF. The CDR3 coding sequence is TGTGCCAGCAGCCAGGACTTCGGAGAGACCCAGTACTTC.

This rearrangement joins TRBV30 to TRBJ2-7; maybe TRBD1 (6 bases). CDR1 GTSNPN and CDR2 SVGIG come from the germline V gene (reference sequence). The CDR3 is 12 amino acids. V lost 3 bases, J lost 1 base, and 7 bases lay in between. The CDR3 DNA reads as TGTGCCTGGAGAGGACAGTCCTACGAGCAGTACTTC. It encodes CAWRGQSYEQYF.

The chain uses TRBV4-1 and TRBJ2-7; 8 positions agree with TRBD1. CDR3 length: 16 amino acids. With V trimmed by 0 bases and J by 4 bases, 8 bases remained unmatched. The V gene's germline CDR1 is MGHRA and CDR2 YSYEKL. CDR3 in DNA: TGCGCCAGCAGCCAAGAAAGGGGACAGGTCATGTACGAGCAGTACTTC. Protein: CASSQERGQVMYEQYF.

This chain joins TRBV13 and TRBJ2-1; 8 nucleotides line up with TRBD2. Germline loops: CDR1 PRHDT, CDR2 FYEKMQ (reference sequence). The J segment lost 12 bases and the V segment lost 5 bases, leaving 9 bases of the junction unmatched. The CDR3 runs 13 residues. The CDR3 protein is CASSPTGGMAQFF. The CDR3 DNA reads TGTGCCAGCAGCCCAACGGGGGGGATGGCGCAGTTCTTC.

The chain links TRBV7-8 to TRBJ1-1; 9 bases map to TRBD1. The germline gives CDR1 SGHVS, CDR2 FQNEAQ. V lost 4 bases to trimming and J lost 12 bases; unmatched junction nucleotides: 15. The CDR3 totals 15 residues. CDR3 coding DNA: TGTGCCAGCAGCTACAGACAGGGGGACCTGTCGTCGTCTTTCTTT. Translating it yields CASSYRQGDLSSSFF.

The V gene is TRBV19, the J gene TRBJ1-6; 7 positions match TRBD1. V lost 9 bases, J lost 13 bases, and 12 bases stayed unmatched. The germline CDR1 and CDR2 sequences are LNHDA and SQIVND (reference sequence). The CDR3 sequence is 13 residues long. The CDR3 loop is CASHRDSTFPLHF. CDR3 nucleotides: TGTGCCAGCCATAGGGACAGCACTTTTCCCCTCCACTTT.

This chain connects TRBV3-1 (or the pseudogene TRBV3-2) to TRBJ2-6; a weak D match, TRBD2 (5 bases). Germline V lookup: CDR1 LGHDT, CDR2 YNNKEL (reference sequence). V was pared by 1 base and J by 1 base, with 8 bases between. The CDR3 spans 16 residues. The CDR3 sequence is CASSQGEISGANVLTF. CDR3 DNA: TGTGCCAGCAGCCAAGGGGAGATATCTGGGGCCAACGTCCTGACTTTC.

The chain carries TRBV6-5 and TRBJ1-1; perhaps TRBD1 as D (6 bases). Trimming left V 7 bases short and J 4 bases short, with 13 bases between. The CDR3 is made up of 13 amino acids. Germline V gene lookup returns CDR1 MNHEY and CDR2 SVGAGI. CDR3 bases: TGTGCCAGCAACAACAGGGCTTTCACTGAAGCTTTCTTT. As protein: CASNNRAFTEAFF.

This rearrangement joins TRBV19 to TRBJ1-2; the D is unclear. The CDR3 runs 13 residues. Trimming pared 6 bases from V and 4 bases from J, leaving 12 bases between. Germline V gene lookup returns CDR1 LNHDA and CDR2 SQIVND (reference sequence). CDR3 nucleotides: TGTGCCAGTAGACCTGTGGGCATCTATGGCTACACCTTC. This encodes CASRPVGIYGYTF.

The chain combines TRBV28 with TRBJ2-3; the D gene is possibly TRBD2 (5 bases). The germline gives CDR1 MDHEN, CDR2 SYDVKM. V lost 1 base and J 2 bases, leaving 7 bases between the germline ends. The CDR3 totals 14 residues. CDR3 sequence reads: CASSLYDYTDTQYF. The CDR3 DNA follows: TGTGCCAGCAGTTTATACGACTACACAGATACGCAGTATTTT.

This clone was picked up one time. The rearrangement uses TRBV28 and TRBJ1-4; possible D gene TRBD1, 5 bases. Trimming removed 5 bases at V and 0 bases at J, with 10 bases between. Germline V gene data show CDR1 as MDHEN and CDR2 as SYDVKM. This CDR3 has 15 amino acids. The CDR3 spells CASSVGGATNEKLFF. The CDR3 DNA reads TGTGCCAGCAGTGTCGGGGGTGCAACTAATGAAAAACTGTTTTTT.

V usage is TRBV19 and J usage is TRBJ2-5; 9 positions agree with TRBD1. V was clipped by 6 bases and J by 3 bases; unmatched bases: 5. This CDR3 has 14 residues. Germline CDR1 reads LNHDA; CDR2 reads SQIVND (reference sequence). The DNA for the CDR3 is TGTGCCAGTAGGGGCCGACAGGGGGAAGAGACCCAGTACTTC. Translated, it gives CASRGRQGEETQYF.

The rearrangement links TRBV15 to TRBJ2-6; maybe TRBD1 (6 bases). V lost 3 bases, J lost 2 bases, and 20 bases lay in between. The CDR3 has 19 residues. CDR1 LNHNV and CDR2 YYDKDF come from the germline V gene (reference sequence). In DNA, the CDR3 is TGTGCCACCAGCAGGTCCTGGGACAAAGGGTTTACTGGGGCCAACGTCCTGACTTTC. Protein product: CATSRSWDKGFTGANVLTF.

This sequence joins TRBV5-1 and TRBJ1-1; D ambiguous. Germline V gene data show CDR1 as SGHRS and CDR2 as YFSETQ. V was shortened by 3 bases and J by 1 base, with 7 bases between the two germline ends. The CDR3 runs 13 residues. Here the CDR3 reads CASSSPGNTEAFF. DNA for the CDR3: TGCGCCAGCAGCTCCCCAGGGAACACTGAAGCTTTCTTT.

The chain joins TRBV28 to TRBJ2-7, with D tentatively TRBD1 (6 bases). CDR1 is MDHEN and CDR2 is SYDVKM in the germline V gene. This CDR3 spans 14 amino acids. The V end lost 3 bases, the J end lost 3 bases, and 12 bases lay between the germline ends. The CDR3 loop is CASSLVGASYEQYF. CDR3 DNA sequence: TGTGCCAGCAGTTTGGTGGGGGCTAGCTACGAGCAGTACTTC. Combining the CDR3 with reference TRBV28 and TRBJ2-7 gives the whole variable domain DVKVTQSSRYLVKRTGEKVFLECVQDMDHENMFWYRQDPGLGLRLIYFSYDVKMKEKGDIPEGYSVSREKKERFSLILESASTNQTSMYLCASSLVGASYEQYFGPGTRLTVT.